This T cell receptor beta chain is from a study of blood T cell repertoires in COVID-19 (dated by TCRdb to between 2020 and 2021). Context from the whole study: Collaborator samples came from the United States, Italy and Spain and covered acute and convalescent phases of COVID-19. The repertoires were released in a freely available public database meant as a resource for research on the immune response to SARS-CoV-2. A de-identified subject ID, COVID-19 status, age in years and sex were almost always included in the sample metadata. Deeply sampled blood TCRbeta repertoires from subjects exposed to, actively infected with, or recovered from COVID-19 were included in the dataset. Where available, HLA class I and class II types were taken from metadata supplied by the sample provider and were not determined by assay-based typing. The samples were drawn from two sources: the first 160 participants of the ongoing ImmuneRACE study, and 1,200 or so subjects contributed by 6 global collaborators. The material from the prospective study consisted of cDNA or gDNA derived from T cells, B-cell-depleted T cells, or PBMCs. On the study overall, not on this receptor specifically: How much clinical and demographic metadata was included differed by source and by participant, and the metadata was provided uncurated.

Whole blood was collected in K2EDTA tubes by collaborating institutions according to the institutions' own protocols. Collaborator samples were shipped for TCRbeta analysis as frozen whole blood, isolated PBMCs, or DNA extracted from either sample type. TCRbeta CDR3 regions were amplified from genomic DNA using the immunoSEQ Assay, a bias-controlled multiplex PCR. On the authors' methods: The number of nucleated cells in each sample was estimated from the amplification of reference gene primers within the assay. To quantify the absolute abundance of each unique TCRbeta CDR3 rearrangement, sequence reads were collapsed and filtered. For each sample, productive Simpson clonality was calculated as the square root of Simpson's diversity index across productive rearrangements. Held by TCRdb, this immuneACCESS table contains in-frame sequences only and omits some clones. Under half of the omission traces to an unresolved V gene where checked; the cause of the rest is unknown. V and J calls plus clone size are reproduced from that table; the DNA served to infer D and trimming. The sample profile shows roughly 230,000 clones; approximately 85% of them were found once. In total, the top ten clones hold 4% of the sample.

Note on this clone: Its antigen remains undetermined. Base qualities were left out, and no much larger clone turns up one base away.

The V end gives up 3 bases and the J end 2 bases, leaving 5 bases in the junction not matched to a gene. From cysteine to phenylalanine, the CDR3 is 16 amino acids long. CDR3 DNA is the only sequence kept; it has 48 bases, read in frame from the first base. Via the germline V gene, CDR1 is MNHNS and CDR2 SASEGT. Recombination connected TRBV6-1 to TRBJ2-1; a stretch of 9 junction bases matches TRBD2. Material for sequencing was peripheral blood. The receptor was isolated from a man aged 50 to 60 with acute or convalescent COVID-19. The CDR3 amino acid sequence is: CASSERAGGPYNEQFF. Here is the DNA: TGTGCCAGCAGTGAGAGGGCGGGAGGGCCCTACAATGAGCAGTTCTTC.